These T cell receptor beta chains were read from a single sample in a study of blood T cell repertoires in COVID-19. The protocol was immunoSEQ multiplex PCR, while the TCRdb copy is restricted to in-frame clones and leaves out a portion. In the table there are some 130,000 clones, 90% of which are singletons. Sequences were obtained from peripheral blood. These receptors were obtained from a man aged 50 to 60 with active COVID-19. Both conserved end residues are part of each CDR3. The D gene is left open where the match is weak. Expanded clones are given a class, and other clones once, few, many or no size at all.

J gene: TRBJ1-2; clone size: .; V gene: TRBV12-3/TRBV12-4; D gene: .; CDR3 DNA: TGTGCCAGCAGAAAACAGGGACCTGGGGGCTACACCTTC; CDR3 protein: CASRKQGPGGYTF
J gene: TRBJ1-1; clone size: .; V gene: TRBV7-8; D gene: TRBD1; CDR3 DNA: TGTGCCAGCAGCCCGGGACAGGGGGCGTCGAACACTGAAGCTTTCTTT; CDR3 protein: CASSPGQGASNTEAFF
J gene: TRBJ2-5; clone size: once; V gene: TRBV5-1; D gene: TRBD2; CDR3 DNA: TGCGCCAGCAGCCTTGGACTAGTCAATCAAGAGACCCAGTACTTC; CDR3 protein: CASSLGLVNQETQYF
J gene: TRBJ2-6; clone size: .; V gene: TRBV18; D gene: .; CDR3 DNA: TGTGCCAGCTCACCTAACACGGGCTCTGGGGCCAACGTCCTGACTTTC; CDR3 protein: CASSPNTGSGANVLTF
J gene: TRBJ1-2; clone size: .; V gene: TRBV10-3; D gene: TRBD1; CDR3 DNA: TGTGCCATCAGTGAGTCTTCGGACCGACAGGGGTGGCACTATGGCTACACCTTC; CDR3 protein: CAISESSDRQGWHYGYTF
J gene: TRBJ1-1; clone size: .; V gene: TRBV5-1; D gene: TRBD1; CDR3 DNA: TGCGCCAGCAGGAGGGACAGTAGGTTAGCTGAAGCTTTCTTT; CDR3 protein: CASRRDSRLAEAFF
J gene: TRBJ2-2; clone size: .; V gene: TRBV11-2; D gene: TRBD1; CDR3 DNA: TGTGCCAGCAGCTTAAACCCAGGGGGGAACACCGGGGAGCTGTTTTTT; CDR3 protein: CASSLNPGGNTGELFF
J gene: TRBJ1-2; clone size: .; V gene: TRBV4-1; D gene: .; CDR3 DNA: TGCGCCAGCAGCCAAGATCTCGGTGGAGGGACTGGGGGCTACACCTTC; CDR3 protein: CASSQDLGGGTGGYTF
J gene: TRBJ1-4; clone size: few; V gene: TRBV24-1; D gene: TRBD1; CDR3 DNA: TGTGCCACCAGTGATGGGGGACAGGGAAATGAAAAACTGTTTTTT; CDR3 protein: CATSDGGQGNEKLFF
J gene: TRBJ2-7; clone size: .; V gene: TRBV11-2; D gene: .; CDR3 DNA: TGTGCCAGCAGCCCGTTGGACAGTTCCTACGAGCAGTACTTC; CDR3 protein: CASSPLDSSYEQYF
J gene: TRBJ2-3; clone size: .; V gene: TRBV5-6; D gene: .; CDR3 DNA: TGTGCCAGCAGCACACGGGCAGATACGCAGTATTTT; CDR3 protein: CASSTRADTQYF
J gene: TRBJ1-1; clone size: .; V gene: TRBV9; D gene: .; CDR3 DNA: TGTGCCAGCAGCGTAGGGGCGCAGGGGATAAGGGACACTGAAGCTTTCTTT; CDR3 protein: CASSVGAQGIRDTEAFF
J gene: TRBJ1-2; clone size: .; V gene: TRBV2; D gene: .; CDR3 DNA: TGTGCCAGCAGTCCCCCGGGTAACTATGGCTACACCTTC; CDR3 protein: CASSPPGNYGYTF
J gene: TRBJ1-6; clone size: .; V gene: TRBV19; D gene: TRBD1; CDR3 DNA: TGTGCCAGTAGTCTCACAGGGGGCCGTAATTCACCCCTCCACTTT; CDR3 protein: CASSLTGGRNSPLHF
J gene: TRBJ2-1; clone size: .; V gene: TRBV13; D gene: .; CDR3 DNA: TGTGCCAGCACCGAACGGGGGGCTAACTACAATGAGCAGTTCTTC; CDR3 protein: CASTERGANYNEQFF
J gene: TRBJ2-7; clone size: .; V gene: TRBV9; D gene: .; CDR3 DNA: TGTGCCAGCAGCGTAGGGGCTAGCGATTCCTACGAGCAGTACTTC; CDR3 protein: CASSVGASDSYEQYF
J gene: TRBJ1-4; clone size: .; V gene: TRBV6-5; D gene: TRBD1; CDR3 DNA: TGTGCCAGCAGTTACGCTGTAGGGACAGGGGATGAAAAACTGTTTTTT; CDR3 protein: CASSYAVGTGDEKLFF
J gene: TRBJ2-1; clone size: .; V gene: TRBV9; D gene: TRBD2; CDR3 DNA: TGTGCCAGCAGCCCGGGACTAGCGGGAGGCGGTGAGCAGTTCTTC; CDR3 protein: CASSPGLAGGGEQFF
J gene: TRBJ2-1; clone size: .; V gene: TRBV7-8; D gene: TRBD1; CDR3 DNA: TGTGCCAGCAGCTTAGCGAGTACGGGACAGTCATACAATGAGCAGTTCTTC; CDR3 protein: CASSLASTGQSYNEQFF
J gene: TRBJ2-1; clone size: .; V gene: TRBV4-1; D gene: TRBD2; CDR3 DNA: TGCGCCAGCAGCCAAGGGCTAGCGGGATACAATGAGCAGTTCTTC; CDR3 protein: CASSQGLAGYNEQFF
J gene: TRBJ1-1; clone size: .; V gene: TRBV24-1; D gene: .; CDR3 DNA: TGTGCCACCAGTGACGCAGGGAGGCCTGAAGCTTTCTTT; CDR3 protein: CATSDAGRPEAFF
J gene: TRBJ1-1; clone size: .; V gene: TRBV18; D gene: .; CDR3 DNA: TGTGCCAGCTCACCACTTACAACCCAGGAAGCTTTCTTT; CDR3 protein: CASSPLTTQEAFF
J gene: TRBJ1-5; clone size: few; V gene: TRBV2; D gene: TRBD1; CDR3 DNA: TGTGCCAGCAGTCCCGAGGGGGGACAGTATAATCAGCCCCAGCATTTT; CDR3 protein: CASSPEGGQYNQPQHF
J gene: TRBJ2-1; clone size: .; V gene: TRBV24-1; D gene: TRBD2; CDR3 DNA: TGTGCCACCAGTGATGCGATAGCGGGAGGAGGCTATGAGCAGTTCTTC; CDR3 protein: CATSDAIAGGGYEQFF
J gene: TRBJ1-4; clone size: .; V gene: TRBV7-9; D gene: .; CDR3 DNA: TGTGCCAGCAGCTTAGGGGGGCGCGAAGAAAAACTGTTTTTT; CDR3 protein: CASSLGGREEKLFF
J gene: TRBJ1-3; clone size: .; V gene: TRBV6-5; D gene: .; CDR3 DNA: TGTGCCAGCAGTTTGACAGCGATCTCTGGAAACACCATATATTTT; CDR3 protein: CASSLTAISGNTIYF
J gene: TRBJ1-1; clone size: .; V gene: TRBV5-6; D gene: .; CDR3 DNA: TGTGCCAGCAGCTGGGGGGAATTTGAGGGGCCGGGGACTGAAGCTTTCTTT; CDR3 protein: CASSWGEFEGPGTEAFF
J gene: TRBJ1-1; clone size: .; V gene: TRBV3-1/TRBV3-2; D gene: .; CDR3 DNA: TGTGCCAGCAGCCAAGCGTCAGCACGGGGGGCGAACACTGAAGCTTTCTTT; CDR3 protein: CASSQASARGANTEAFF
J gene: TRBJ2-1; clone size: .; V gene: TRBV3-1/TRBV3-2; D gene: TRBD1; CDR3 DNA: TGTGCCAGCACCATGGGACAGGGGCTCCGTGAGCAGTTCTTC; CDR3 protein: CASTMGQGLREQFF
J gene: TRBJ2-1; clone size: .; V gene: TRBV18; D gene: TRBD2; CDR3 DNA: TGTGCCAGCTCCCTTCTTACTAGCGGGGGAGACGATTGGGAGCAGTTCTTC; CDR3 protein: CASSLLTSGGDDWEQFF
J gene: TRBJ1-2; clone size: .; V gene: TRBV19; D gene: .; CDR3 DNA: TGTGCCAGTACCGCTAACTATGGCTACACCTTC; CDR3 protein: CASTANYGYTF
J gene: TRBJ1-3; clone size: .; V gene: TRBV19; D gene: .; CDR3 DNA: TGTGCCAGTAGTATAGAAGACAGAGGAAACACCATATATTTT; CDR3 protein: CASSIEDRGNTIYF
J gene: TRBJ2-2; clone size: .; V gene: TRBV19; D gene: .; CDR3 DNA: TGTGCCAGTAGTATATCCGGGGGGCGCAGATCCACCGGGGAGCTGTTTTTT; CDR3 protein: CASSISGGRRSTGELFF
J gene: TRBJ1-4; clone size: .; V gene: TRBV18; D gene: .; CDR3 DNA: TGTGCCAGCTCACCTTACATGACAGAATTGAATGAAAAACTGTTTTTT; CDR3 protein: CASSPYMTELNEKLFF
J gene: TRBJ2-3; clone size: .; V gene: TRBV6-6; D gene: .; CDR3 DNA: TGTGCCAGCAGTTACCAGGGGACAGATACGCAGTATTTT; CDR3 protein: CASSYQGTDTQYF
J gene: TRBJ2-3; clone size: once; V gene: TRBV7-3; D gene: TRBD2; CDR3 DNA: TGTGCCAGCAGCTCGGGACTAGCGGCAGATACGCAGTATTTT; CDR3 protein: CASSSGLAADTQYF
J gene: TRBJ2-3; clone size: .; V gene: TRBV7-2; D gene: TRBD2; CDR3 DNA: TGTGCCAGCAGCCTCCGGGGGGGCACAGATACGCAGTATTTT; CDR3 protein: CASSLRGGTDTQYF
J gene: TRBJ2-3; clone size: few; V gene: TRBV29-1; D gene: .; CDR3 DNA: TGCAGCGTCCGACAGGGACTCTGGAATACGCAGTATTTT; CDR3 protein: CSVRQGLWNTQYF
J gene: TRBJ2-3; clone size: .; V gene: TRBV4-2; D gene: TRBD2; CDR3 DNA: TGTGCCAGCAGCCAAGAAAGCGGGGGGAGCACAGATACGCAGTATTTT; CDR3 protein: CASSQESGGSTDTQYF
J gene: TRBJ2-7; clone size: .; V gene: TRBV7-9; D gene: .; CDR3 DNA: TGTGCCAGCAGCCTCGGTACTTTGGGGCACGAGCAGTACTTC; CDR3 protein: CASSLGTLGHEQYF
J gene: TRBJ1-1; clone size: once; V gene: TRBV6-6; D gene: TRBD1; CDR3 DNA: TGTGCCAGCAGCCGACAGGGTAGGGACACTGAAGCTTTCTTT; CDR3 protein: CASSRQGRDTEAFF
J gene: TRBJ2-3; clone size: once; V gene: TRBV24-1; D gene: TRBD2; CDR3 DNA: TGTGCCACCAGTGATTTGCGTGCAGCGGGAGGGCAGGATACGCAGTATTTT; CDR3 protein: CATSDLRAAGGQDTQYF
J gene: TRBJ1-6; clone size: few; V gene: TRBV2; D gene: .; CDR3 DNA: TGTGCCAGCAAAGGACAGCTTAGCTCCTATAATTCACCCCTCCACTTT; CDR3 protein: CASKGQLSSYNSPLHF
J gene: TRBJ2-7; clone size: once; V gene: TRBV18; D gene: TRBD1; CDR3 DNA: TGTGCCAGCTCACGGACAGGGGCTAGCGAGCAGTACTTC; CDR3 protein: CASSRTGASEQYF
J gene: TRBJ1-1; clone size: .; V gene: TRBV7-9; D gene: .; CDR3 DNA: TGTGCCAGCAGCTTAGGGGGGGATGCAGCTTTCTTT; CDR3 protein: CASSLGGDAAFF
J gene: TRBJ2-1; clone size: .; V gene: TRBV6-5; D gene: .; CDR3 DNA: TGTGCCAGCAGTCCCGCCCGGGAGTGGAATGAGCAGTTCTTC; CDR3 protein: CASSPAREWNEQFF
J gene: TRBJ1-3; clone size: .; V gene: TRBV11-3; D gene: TRBD1; CDR3 DNA: TGTGCCAGCAGCGCCCCACAGGGGCCTGGAAACACCATATATTTT; CDR3 protein: CASSAPQGPGNTIYF
J gene: TRBJ1-1; clone size: .; V gene: TRBV25-1; D gene: .; CDR3 DNA: TGTGCCAGCAGAGGGGGGAACACTGAAGCTTTCTTT; CDR3 protein: CASRGGNTEAFF
J gene: TRBJ2-1; clone size: .; V gene: TRBV27; D gene: TRBD1; CDR3 DNA: TGTGCCAGCAGTTTCCCTACCACAGGGGGCACCAGCTCCTACAATGAGCAGTTCTTC; CDR3 protein: CASSFPTTGGTSSYNEQFF
J gene: TRBJ2-6; clone size: .; V gene: TRBV6-1; D gene: TRBD1; CDR3 DNA: TGTGCCAGCAGTGAAGGGGGACAGGGGAGTCTACTCTCTGGGGCCAACGTCCTGACTTTC; CDR3 protein: CASSEGGQGSLLSGANVLTF
J gene: TRBJ2-7; clone size: .; V gene: TRBV5-1; D gene: TRBD1; CDR3 DNA: TGCGCCAGCAGCTTGGCCCCCCCCGGGACAGGGTTCAACGAGCAGTACTTC; CDR3 protein: CASSLAPPGTGFNEQYF